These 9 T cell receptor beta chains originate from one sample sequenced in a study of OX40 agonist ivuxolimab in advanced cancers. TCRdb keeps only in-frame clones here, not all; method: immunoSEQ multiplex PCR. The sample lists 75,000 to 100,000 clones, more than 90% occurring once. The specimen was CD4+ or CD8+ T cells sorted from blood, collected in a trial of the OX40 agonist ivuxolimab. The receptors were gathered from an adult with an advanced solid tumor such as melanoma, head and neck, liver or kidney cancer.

The DNA for the CDR3 is TGTGCCAGCAGCTTCCTGACAGGTACCTACGAGCAGTACTTC. It is translated as CASSFLTGTYEQYF. The chain carries TRBV5-8 and TRBJ2-7; perhaps TRBD1 as D (6 bases). The V gene lost 2 bases and the J gene lost 2 bases, with 11 bases spanning the gap. The CDR3 is made up of 14 amino acids. Looked up from germline, CDR1 is SGHTS and CDR2 is YDEGEE.

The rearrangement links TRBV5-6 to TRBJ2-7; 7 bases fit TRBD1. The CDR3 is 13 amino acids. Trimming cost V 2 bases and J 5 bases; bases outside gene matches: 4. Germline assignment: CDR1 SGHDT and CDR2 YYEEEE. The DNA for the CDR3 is TGTGCCAGCAGCTTCGGACAGGCAGACGAGCAGTACTTC. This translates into CASSFGQADEQYF.

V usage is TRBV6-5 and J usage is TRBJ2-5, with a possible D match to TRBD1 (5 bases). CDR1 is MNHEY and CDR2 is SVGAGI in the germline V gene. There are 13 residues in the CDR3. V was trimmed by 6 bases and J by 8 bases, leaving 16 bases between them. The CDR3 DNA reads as TGTGCCAGCAGCTCAGGGCTGGGGCGTACCCAGTACTTC. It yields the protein CASSSGLGRTQYF.

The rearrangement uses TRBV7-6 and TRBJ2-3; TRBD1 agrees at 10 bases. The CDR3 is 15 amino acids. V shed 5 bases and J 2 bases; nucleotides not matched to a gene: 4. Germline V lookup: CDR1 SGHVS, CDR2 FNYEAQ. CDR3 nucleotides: TGTGCCAGCAGCCGGACAGGGGGAACCACAGATACGCAGTATTTT. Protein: CASSRTGGTTDTQYF.

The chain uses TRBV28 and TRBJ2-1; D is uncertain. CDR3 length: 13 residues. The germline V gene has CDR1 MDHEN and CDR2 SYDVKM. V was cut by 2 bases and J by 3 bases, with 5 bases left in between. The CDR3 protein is CASSLLNYNEQFF. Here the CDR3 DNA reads TGTGCCAGCAGTTTACTCAACTACAATGAGCAGTTCTTC.

This CDR3 is CAISPGSSYNSPLHF. As DNA, the CDR3 is TGTGCCATCTCGCCAGGGAGCTCCTATAATTCACCCCTCCACTTT. This chain connects TRBV10-3 to TRBJ1-6; tentatively, D is TRBD1 (5 bases). This CDR3 region has 15 residues. From germline, CDR1 is ENHRY and CDR2 SYGVKD. V was trimmed by 8 bases and J by 0 bases, leaving 11 bases between them.

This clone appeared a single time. CDR3 protein: CASSRGERPYEQYF. The CDR3 DNA is TGCGCCAGCAGCCGGGGCGAACGGCCCTACGAGCAGTACTTC. This chain links TRBV4-1 with TRBJ2-7; D is possibly TRBD1 (5 bases). V was pared by 4 bases and J by 2 bases, with 12 bases between. Germline loops: CDR1 MGHRA, CDR2 YSYEKL. The CDR3 loop spans 14 amino acids.

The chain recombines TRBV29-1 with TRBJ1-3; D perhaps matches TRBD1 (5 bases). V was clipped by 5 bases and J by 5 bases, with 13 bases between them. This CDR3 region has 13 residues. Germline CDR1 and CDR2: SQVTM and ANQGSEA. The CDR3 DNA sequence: TGCAGCGTTAAGACACAGGATCGAAACACCATATATTTT. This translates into CSVKTQDRNTIYF.

Here the CDR3 DNA reads TGTGCCAGTAGTATGCAACTAGCGGGGGGCCGACAGACCCAGTACTTC. Protein: CASSMQLAGGRQTQYF. The V gene is TRBV19, the J gene TRBJ2-5; 12 nucleotides align to TRBD2. The CDR3 is made up of 16 amino acids. V shed 3 bases and J 6 bases; nucleotides not matched to a gene: 8. The V gene's germline CDR1 is LNHDA and CDR2 SQIVND (reference sequence). Full variable domain (remainder filled in from reference TRBV19 and TRBJ2-5): DGGITQSPKYLFRKEGQNVTLSCEQNLNHDAMYWYRQDPGQGLRLIYYSQIVNDFQKGDIAEGYSVSREKKESFPLTVTSAQKNPTAFYLCASSMQLAGGRQTQYFGPGTRLLVL.